Sequencing of this T cell receptor beta chain was carried out in a study of technical replicates of blood from several donors. TCRdb keeps only in-frame clones here, not all; method: immunoSEQ multiplex PCR. The sample consists of tens of thousands of clones, around 95% of them appearing once. Between the trimmed V and J ends, which lost 1 base and 7 bases, there was a span of 11 bases. The CDR3 runs 14 residues. Germline V lookup: CDR1 LGHNA, CDR2 YNFKEQ. This TCR was sampled from a human donor in good health. The chain is built from TRBV4-2 and TRBJ1-5, with TRBD1 as a possible D gene (6 bases). Sequenced sample: T cells isolated from PBMCs. For the CDR3, the DNA is TGTGCCAGCAGCCAAGTGGCAGGGGACCAGCCCCAGCATTTT. As protein: CASSQVAGDQPQHF.